These 22 T cell receptor beta chains came from one sample sequenced in a study of identical twins. TCRdb called the 5' RACE reads again in MiXCR, with one record for every CDR3 protein. The table shows 1.5 million to 2 million distinct CDR3 sequences, with 32% occurring only once. The sample comprised cord blood. The source of these receptors is a newborn girl in good health.

This clonotype was detected only a few times. The chain uses TRBV16 and TRBJ1-2; 8 nucleotides line up with TRBD1. The CDR3 is 15 residues long. Trimming removed 0 bases from V and 4 bases from J; junction bases left unmatched: 4. In germline, CDR1 is KGHSY, CDR2 FQNENV. Here the CDR3 reads CASSQSRDRGYGYTF. Written as DNA, the CDR3 is TGTGCCAGCAGCCAATCGCGAGACAGGGGCTATGGCTACACCTTC.

The chain carries TRBV5-1 and TRBJ2-5; 10 bases are shared with TRBD2. With 0 bases clipped from V and 11 bases from J, the junction kept 10 bases outside the gene matches. Germline V gene lookup returns CDR1 SGHRS and CDR2 YFSETQ. This CDR3 spans 15 amino acids. The CDR3 protein is CASSLGSSGSNEQYF. CDR3 DNA sequence: TGCGCCAGCAGCTTGGGGTCTAGCGGGAGCAATGAGCAGTACTTC.

The chain carries TRBV5-1 and TRBJ2-2; 8 bases are shared with TRBD1. The germline CDR1 and CDR2 sequences are SGHRS and YFSETQ. V lost 4 bases to trimming and J lost 1 base; unmatched junction nucleotides: 6. This CDR3 region has 16 residues. CDR3 in amino acids: CASSRTGIENTGELFF. The CDR3 coding sequence is TGCGCCAGCAGCCGGACAGGGATCGAGAACACCGGGGAGCTGTTTTTT. Full variable domain (missing parts from reference TRBV5-1 and TRBJ2-2): KAGVTQTPRYLIKTRGQQVTLSCSPISGHRSVSWYQQTPGQGLQFLFEYFSETQRNKGNFPGRFSGRQFSNSRSEMNVSTLELGDSALYLCASSRTGIENTGELFFGEGSRLTVL.

V and J are TRBV5-5 and TRBJ2-7, with D uncertain. The CDR3 is 14 residues long. The V gene lost 2 bases and the J gene lost 3 bases, with 12 bases spanning the gap. In germline, CDR1 is SGHKS, CDR2 YYEKEE (reference sequence). The DNA for the CDR3 is TGTGCCAGCAGCTTCGGGCAGAACGTCTACGAGCAGTACTTC. This sequence encodes CASSFGQNVYEQYF.

This clonotype was seen a few times. The chain joins TRBV24-1 to TRBJ1-5; 11 bases line up with TRBD1. Germline V gene lookup returns CDR1 KGHDR and CDR2 SFDVKD. V lost 5 bases, J lost 2 bases, and 7 bases stayed unmatched. This CDR3 spans 17 amino acids. CDR3 DNA: TGTGCCACCAGTGCCGGACAGGGGGCGCCGGGCAATCAGCCCCAGCATTTT. This gives the protein CATSAGQGAPGNQPQHF.

The chain carries TRBV5-1 and TRBJ1-1; the match to TRBD1 covers 8 bases. V shed 0 bases, J shed 0 bases, and the junction held 1 base outside the gene matches. The CDR3 spans 15 residues. CDR1 and CDR2 from the germline V gene are SGHRS and YFSETQ. The CDR3 here is CASSLEGQVNTEAFF. In DNA, the CDR3 is TGCGCCAGCAGCTTGGAGGGACAGGTGAACACTGAAGCTTTCTTT.

The rearrangement links TRBV11-2 to TRBJ2-3; D is unresolved. The CDR3 length is 14 residues. V was cut by 7 bases and J by 1 base, with 12 bases left in between. The germline CDR1 and CDR2 sequences are SGHAT and FQNNGV. The CDR3 protein is CASTPQTGTDTQYF. The CDR3 coding sequence is TGTGCCAGCACCCCACAAACCGGCACAGATACGCAGTATTTT.

The chain combines TRBV19 with TRBJ1-2; 8 nucleotides match TRBD1. This CDR3 is 14 amino acids long. CDR1 is LNHDA, CDR2 SQIVND, per germline (reference sequence). V shed 3 bases, J shed 4 bases, and the junction held 4 bases outside the gene matches. The CDR3 nucleotides are TGTGCCAGTAGTATCGGACAGGGAATCTATGGCTACACCTTC. Translation gives CASSIGQGIYGYTF.

This clonotype appeared a few times. The chain links TRBV12-3 or TRBV12-4 to TRBJ2-4; no definite D call. This CDR3 is 14 amino acids long. Trimming took 2 bases from V and 13 from J, leaving 18 bases between them. The CDR3: CASSLSVSYNEQYF. CDR3 coding DNA: TGTGCCAGCAGTTTATCGGTCTCCTACAATGAGCAGTACTTC.

This clonotype showed up just a few times. The chain links TRBV20-1 to TRBJ2-6; possibly TRBD1 for D (6 bases). The germline V gene has CDR1 DFQATT and CDR2 SNEGSKA (reference sequence). The CDR3 has 19 residues. V lost 0 bases and J 0 bases, leaving 18 bases between the germline ends. CDR3 DNA sequence: TGCAGTGCTAGAGATGTGTTCAAGAGGGGACACTCTGGGGCCAACGTCCTGACTTTC. Its translation is CSARDVFKRGHSGANVLTF.

A few counts support this clonotype. The V gene is TRBV7-2, the J gene TRBJ2-5; TRBD2 agrees at 10 bases. J lost 4 bases, V lost 2 bases, and 7 bases had no gene match. CDR1 and CDR2 from the germline V gene are SGHTA and FQGNSA. This CDR3 comprises 16 residues. The CDR3 loop reads CASSLTPGLAAETQYF. CDR3 sequence (DNA): TGTGCCAGCAGCTTAACCCCCGGACTAGCGGCAGAGACCCAGTACTTC.

The genes are TRBV20-1 and TRBJ2-7, with D perhaps matching TRBD1 (6 bases). The germline CDR1 and CDR2 sequences are DFQATT and SNEGSKA (reference sequence). The V and J ends lost 3 bases and 4 bases respectively, with 19 bases between them. The CDR3 loop spans 15 amino acids. This chain's CDR3 is CSASRPLGHSYEQYF. The CDR3 coding sequence is TGCAGTGCTAGTCGCCCTCTGGGACATTCTTACGAGCAGTACTTC.

This clonotype was seen a handful of times. The chain couples TRBV3-1 to TRBJ2-4; 7 bases map to TRBD2. The end of the DNA aligns better with TRBJ2-7, so the J call may be wrong. Germline CDR1 is LGHDT and CDR2 is YNNKEL (reference sequence). CDR3 length: 13 amino acids. CDR3 protein: CASSLTSQYEQYF. The CDR3 bases are TGTGCCAGCAGCCTGACTAGCCAGTACGAGCAGTACTTC.

This clonotype has a handful of counts. The chain combines TRBV11-1 with TRBJ2-7; D might be TRBD2 (6 bases). V was trimmed by 3 bases and J by 3 bases, leaving 18 bases between them. CDR3 length: 16 residues. Germline CDR1 reads SGHAT; CDR2 reads FQDESV (reference sequence). CDR3: CASSFVPGVVGYEQYF. The CDR3 bases are TGTGCCAGCAGCTTTGTCCCGGGAGTGGTTGGCTACGAGCAGTACTTC.

On this clonotype: Relative to the germline gene, one junction end is altered; a read error may explain this. The rearrangement uses TRBV20-1 and TRBJ2-7; a possible D gene is TRBD1 (6 bases). The germline gives CDR1 DFQATT, CDR2 SNEGSKA (reference sequence). The CDR3 consists of 12 residues. CDR3 nucleotides: TGCAGTGCTGAGCGACAGGCCTACGAGCAGTGCTTC. This translates into CSAERQAYEQCF.

This sequence joins TRBV20-1 and TRBJ2-1; no reliable D call. The end of the DNA fits TRBJ2-7 better, so the J call may be wrong. Germline V gene data show CDR1 as DFQATT and CDR2 as SNEGSKA (reference sequence). CDR3 length equals 13 residues. The CDR3 loop is CSAGPSSYNEQYF. The CDR3 DNA sequence: TGCAGTGCCGGACCCAGCTCCTACAATGAGCAGTACTTC.

This chain links TRBV7-9 with TRBJ2-3; maybe TRBD2 (6 bases). The germline V gene has CDR1 SEHNR and CDR2 FQNEAQ (reference sequence). Trimming shortened V by 5 bases and J by 3 bases, and 18 bases separated the two germline ends. This CDR3 contains 16 residues. DNA of the CDR3: TGTGCCAGCAGCCGACTAGTCCGCCCGGCAACAGATACGCAGTATTTT. Translating it yields CASSRLVRPATDTQYF.

The chain recombines TRBV7-2 with TRBJ2-1; TRBD2 agrees at 14 bases. In germline, CDR1 is SGHTA, CDR2 FQGNSA. The length of the CDR3 is 17 residues. Germline trimming cut 1 base from V and 7 bases from J; bases unmatched to any gene: 6. CDR3: CASSLVTRLAGGNEQFF. CDR3 coding DNA: TGTGCCAGCAGCTTAGTAACGCGACTAGCGGGAGGGAATGAGCAGTTCTTC.

This clonotype occurred a few times. The rearrangement uses TRBV27 and TRBJ2-1; a weak D match, TRBD1 (5 bases). The CDR3 extends over 15 amino acids. The germline V gene has CDR1 MNHEY and CDR2 SMNVEV (reference sequence). Trimming pared 5 bases from V and 3 bases from J, leaving 14 bases between. CDR3 in amino acids: CASSPRVLNYNEQFF. The DNA for the CDR3 is TGTGCCAGCAGTCCCAGGGTGCTGAACTACAATGAGCAGTTCTTC.

This chain uses TRBV28 with TRBJ1-5, with D possibly being TRBD1 (6 bases). Trimming left V 5 bases short and J 4 bases short, with 15 bases between. The CDR3 is 15 residues long. Germline V gene lookup returns CDR1 MDHEN and CDR2 SYDVKM. This CDR3 is CASSLMDRANQPQHF. In DNA, the CDR3 is TGTGCCAGCAGTCTAATGGACAGAGCAAATCAGCCCCAGCATTTT. Combining the CDR3 with reference TRBV28 and TRBJ1-5 gives the whole variable domain DVKVTQSSRYLVKRTGEKVFLECVQDMDHENMFWYRQDPGLGLRLIYFSYDVKMKEKGDIPEGYSVSREKKERFSLILESASTNQTSMYLCASSLMDRANQPQHFGDGTRLSIL.

The V call is TRBV4-1, the J call TRBJ2-1; 8 positions match TRBD2. The CDR3 has 16 residues. In germline, CDR1 is MGHRA, CDR2 YSYEKL. The trim removed 2 bases at V and 5 bases at J, leaving 8 bases unmatched. The CDR3 loop reads CASSQWGPAGDNEQFF. The CDR3 DNA follows: TGCGCCAGCAGCCAATGGGGACCAGCGGGAGACAATGAGCAGTTCTTC.

The chain is built from TRBV25-1 and TRBJ2-4; D is unresolved. The DNA end is a closer match to TRBJ2-5, so the J assignment may be wrong. CDR3 size: 14 residues. Germline-derived CDR1 and CDR2 are MGHDK and SYGVNS. The CDR3 protein is CASSDGRDLETQYF. The CDR3 DNA reads TGTGCCAGCAGTGACGGTAGAGATTTGGAGACCCAGTACTTC.